This TCR beta chain came from a study of T cells in Graves' hyperthyroidism and ophthalmopathy. RNA transcripts provided the source from which TCR beta CDR3 regions were amplified. The HTBI set primed first-round TCR CDR3 RT-PCR. From the multiplex PCR reads, TCRdb called clonotypes with MiXCR, one entry per CDR3 protein. The table includes around 440,000 distinct CDR3 sequences, 15% to 19% detected once. CDR3 length: 13 amino acids. Losses at the gene ends were 7 bases for V and 5 bases for J; bases not matched to a gene: 7. Germline V gene sequence: CDR1 SQVTM, CDR2 ANQGSEA. This clonotype was observed many times.

This TCR came from a woman aged 18-29 years with Graves' hyperthyroidism. The material sequenced was blood. This rearrangement joins TRBV29-1 to TRBJ2-1; 8 nucleotides line up with TRBD2. In DNA, the CDR3 is TGCAGCGGATTTAGCGGGAAGAACAATGAGCAGTTCTTC. Its protein is CSGFSGKNNEQFF.